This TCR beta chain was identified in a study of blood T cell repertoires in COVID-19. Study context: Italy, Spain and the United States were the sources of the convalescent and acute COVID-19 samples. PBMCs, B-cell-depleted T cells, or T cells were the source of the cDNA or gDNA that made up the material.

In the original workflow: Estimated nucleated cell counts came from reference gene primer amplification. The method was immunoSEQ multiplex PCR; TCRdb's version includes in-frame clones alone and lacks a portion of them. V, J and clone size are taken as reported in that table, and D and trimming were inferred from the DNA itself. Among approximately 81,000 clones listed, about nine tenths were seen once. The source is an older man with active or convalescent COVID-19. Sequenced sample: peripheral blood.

The chain's CDR3 is CASSHGQRRMNTEAFF. DNA of the CDR3: TGTGCCAGCAGCCACGGACAGCGAAGAATGAACACTGAAGCTTTCTTT. This chain connects TRBV4-2 to TRBJ1-1; D perhaps matches TRBD1 (6 bases). The V end lost 3 bases, the J end lost 0 bases, and 14 bases lay between the germline ends. Germline assignment: CDR1 LGHNA and CDR2 YNFKEQ. The CDR3 has 16 residues.